This TCR beta chain appears in the sequencing data of a study of blood T cell repertoires in COVID-19. The junction had 6 bases not matched to a gene; V was cut back by 10 bases and J by 1 base. The CDR3 totals 13 residues. Clones were read by immunoSEQ multiplex PCR, and TCRdb kept only the in-frame ones, dropping some. The table shows tens of thousands of clones, with around 87% occurring only once. The rearrangement uses TRBV12-3 or TRBV12-4 and TRBJ2-5; 7 nucleotides agree with TRBD1. Material: PBMCs or T cells enriched from blood (not recorded which). The TCR was taken from a woman aged 45 to 65 who had recovered from COVID-19. Here the CDR3 reads CATQGTAQETQYF. CDR3 DNA sequence: TGTGCCACGCAGGGGACAGCCCAAGAGACCCAGTACTTC.